The T cell receptor beta chain described here comes from a study of PD-1 blockade in classical Hodgkin lymphoma. Study summary: The nivolumab dose that patients received was 3 mg/kg, given intravenously every 2 weeks. Study-wide points: By C4D1, diversity of CD4+ TCRs had risen significantly, whereas that of CD8+ TCRs had not.

Produced via immunoSEQ multiplex PCR; TCRdb's table is partial and in-frame only. In the table there are about 12,000 clones, 70% to 85% of which are singletons. About this clone: What it binds is not known.

CDR1 is LNHDA and CDR2 is SQIVND in the germline V gene (reference sequence). The CDR3 has 13 amino acids. V shed 2 bases and J shed 2 bases, with 7 bases lying between them. Each patient experienced a relapse that followed autologous stem cell transplantation, and brentuximab vedotin exposure varied. Thawed PBMCs underwent magnetic negative selection to obtain purified CD8+ T cells. The sample here was CD8+ T cells from blood, taken at baseline. The sequence derives from a human donor with classical Hodgkin lymphoma. V is TRBV19 and J is TRBJ2-7; TRBD2 is a possible D gene (5 bases). CDR3 bases: TGTGCCAGTAGTATAAGCGGACCCTACGAGCAGTACTTC. It is translated as CASSISGPYEQYF.